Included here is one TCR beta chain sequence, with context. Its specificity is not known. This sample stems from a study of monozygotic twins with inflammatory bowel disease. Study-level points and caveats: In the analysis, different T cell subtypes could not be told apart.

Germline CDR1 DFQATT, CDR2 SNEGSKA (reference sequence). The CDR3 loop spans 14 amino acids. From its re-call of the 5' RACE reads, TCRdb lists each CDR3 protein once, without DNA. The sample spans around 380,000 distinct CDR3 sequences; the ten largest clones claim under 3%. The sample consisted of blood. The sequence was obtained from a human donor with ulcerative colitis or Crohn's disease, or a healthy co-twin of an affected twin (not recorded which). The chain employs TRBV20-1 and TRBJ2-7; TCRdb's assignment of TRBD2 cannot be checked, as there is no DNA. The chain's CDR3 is CSAPIGLAGGEQYF.